Shown below are 17 T cell receptor beta chains from a single sample sequenced in a study of blood T cells in healthy people across ages. A second PCR of about 7 to 12 cycles used a sample-barcoded 5' primer and a J-beta primer mix. TCRdb fed the 5' RACE reads into MiXCR, producing one record per CDR3 protein. The sample holds 1.5 million to 2 million distinct CDR3 sequences; more than 35% are singletons and the top ten take 23%. Sequenced input: blood. These receptors were collected from a human donor in good health.

The V and J genes are TRBV6-2 or TRBV6-3 and TRBJ2-1, with 7 positions matching TRBD1. The CDR3 runs to 16 residues. Per the germline V gene, CDR1 is MNHEY and CDR2 is SVGEGT. V lost 3 bases, J lost 0 bases, and 5 bases stayed unmatched. The CDR3 region has the DNA TGTGCCAGCAGTTATCGGGGACAGAGCTCCTACAATGAGCAGTTCTTC. It encodes CASSYRGQSSYNEQFF.

This clonotype was seen only a few times. The chain joins TRBV7-2 to TRBJ1-5; tentatively, D is TRBD1 (5 bases). From germline, CDR1 is SGHTA and CDR2 FQGNSA. The V end was cut by 2 bases, the J end by 7 bases, with 9 bases between. The CDR3 length is 13 residues. CDR3: CASSLYDSQPQHF. The CDR3 DNA reads TGTGCCAGCAGCTTATATGACAGCCAGCCCCAGCATTTT.

For this clonotype: A much larger clone differs from this one at a single base, so this may be a read error. The V gene is TRBV29-1, the J gene TRBJ2-7; no reliable D call. CDR3 length: 13 residues. Between the trimmed V and J ends, which lost 4 bases and 6 bases, there was a span of 16 bases. CDR1 is SQVTM, CDR2 ANQGSEA, per germline. The CDR3 bases are TGCAGCGTTGTCGTAAAAGGGTGGGGCGAGCAGTACTTC. It yields the protein CSVVVKGWGEQYF.

This clonotype occurred a few times. V usage is TRBV15 and J usage is TRBJ2-3; no clear D. The CDR3 extends over 15 amino acids. Between the trimmed V and J ends, which lost 0 bases and 4 bases, there was a span of 11 bases. Germline V gene data show CDR1 as LNHNV and CDR2 as YYDKDF (reference sequence). The CDR3 spells CATSRDFGIADTQYF. CDR3 DNA sequence: TGTGCCACCAGCAGAGATTTTGGGATTGCAGATACGCAGTATTTT.

V usage is TRBV7-8 and J usage is TRBJ1-5; possibly TRBD1 for D (5 bases). Germline V lookup: CDR1 SGHVS, CDR2 FQNEAQ. The ends were cut back, 3 bases at V and 0 bases at J, with 27 bases in the middle. The CDR3 loop spans 21 amino acids. The CDR3 DNA reads TGTGCCAGCAGCTTGGCGGAAGGGGAGTGGACACCGAATTATAGCAATCAGCCCCAGCATTTT. It specifies CASSLAEGEWTPNYSNQPQHF.

The chain is built from TRBV7-3 and TRBJ2-3; 7 bases align to TRBD2. Germline V gene sequence: CDR1 SGHTA, CDR2 FQGTGA. The junction had 2 bases not matched to a gene; V was cut back by 1 base and J by 1 base. The CDR3 has 15 amino acids. The CDR3 coding sequence is TGTGCCAGCAGCTTAAATGGACTAGGCACAGATACGCAGTATTTT. Translation: CASSLNGLGTDTQYF.

This clonotype occurred a few times. The J gene is TRBJ2-1, the V gene TRBV6-4; D gene uncertain. This CDR3 has 14 residues. CDR1 MRHNA and CDR2 SNTAGT come from the germline V gene. Trimming took off 7 bases at V and 5 bases at J, with 15 bases between the two ends. The CDR3, as DNA: TGTGCCAGCATTTGTGGGATCAAAAACAATGAGCAGTTCTTC. Its protein product is CASICGIKNNEQFF.

This clonotype has a handful of counts. This rearrangement joins TRBV18 to TRBJ2-4, with D unresolved. The V end was cut by 2 bases, the J end by 13 bases, with 12 bases between. This CDR3 is built from 12 residues. Per the germline V gene, CDR1 is KGHSH and CDR2 is LQKENI. The CDR3 bases are TGTGCCAGCTCACCAGGCGATGGACCGCAGTACTTC. This codes for CASSPGDGPQYF.

V gene TRBV29-1 combines with J gene TRBJ1-1, with a weak D call TRBD1 (6 bases). V dropped 7 bases and J dropped 3 bases, with 15 bases sitting between them. Germline V gene data show CDR1 as SQVTM and CDR2 as ANQGSEA. CDR3 length equals 13 residues. The CDR3 loop reads CSARTVADTEAFF. Written as DNA, the CDR3 is TGCAGCGCCCGGACAGTGGCGGACACTGAAGCTTTCTTT.

V and J are TRBV7-9 and TRBJ2-5, with unresolved D. The germline gives CDR1 SEHNR, CDR2 FQNEAQ (reference sequence). V lost 1 base and J 4 bases, leaving 13 bases between the germline ends. The CDR3 length is 15 residues. The CDR3 loop reads CASSLGTYKGETQYF. The DNA for the CDR3 is TGTGCCAGCAGCTTAGGGACCTACAAGGGAGAGACCCAGTACTTC.

The sample holds a few counts of this clonotype. The chain combines TRBV7-7 with TRBJ2-3, with D perhaps matching TRBD2 (6 bases). The CDR3 sequence is 18 residues long. Trimming pared 0 bases from V and 4 bases from J, leaving 20 bases between. CDR1 is SSHAT, CDR2 FNYEAQ, per germline (reference sequence). The CDR3 region has the DNA TGTGCCAGCAGCTTAGCGCCGAGGAGTGGGGTAGCGGCAGATACGCAGTATTTT. Encoded protein: CASSLAPRSGVAADTQYF.

The chain recombines TRBV29-1 with TRBJ2-6; 9 bases fit TRBD2. The CDR3 sequence is 14 residues long. CDR1 and CDR2 (germline): SQVTM, ANQGSEA. CDR3 DNA sequence: TGCGGCGCCGGCGGGGGGGCTGGGGCCAACGTCCTGACTTTC. It specifies CGAGGGAGANVLTF. The whole variable domain, remainder taken from reference TRBV29-1 and TRBJ2-6, is SAVISQKPSRDICQRGTSLTIQCQVDSQVTMMFWYRQQPGQSLTLIATANQGSEATYESGFVIDKFPISRPNLTFSTLTVSNMSPEDSSIYLCGAGGGAGANVLTFGAGSRLTVL.

Concerning this clonotype itself: Germline is not matched at one junction end, which may reflect a read error. This sequence joins TRBV5-5 and TRBJ2-6; a possible D gene is TRBD2 (5 bases). The CDR3 runs 17 residues. Per the germline V gene, CDR1 is SGHKS and CDR2 is YYEKEE (reference sequence). CDR3 amino acids: CASGLRVGQAGANVLTF. CDR3 bases: TGTGCCAGCGGCTTGAGGGTGGGCCAGGCTGGGGCCAACGTCCTGACTTTC.

The chain joins TRBV4-1 to TRBJ1-1; TRBD1 matches at 8 bases. Germline V lookup: CDR1 MGHRA, CDR2 YSYEKL. The ends lost 2 bases at V and 4 bases at J; junction bases unmatched: 9. The CDR3 consists of 16 residues. The CDR3 here is CASSQHRGEGGTEAFF. The CDR3 DNA reads TGCGCCAGCAGCCAACACAGGGGGGAGGGTGGCACTGAAGCTTTCTTT.

This clonotype was counted between two and nine times. V gene TRBV6-2 or TRBV6-3 combines with J gene TRBJ2-2, with TRBD1 matching 7 bases. Germline V gene sequence: CDR1 MNHEY, CDR2 SVGEGT. The trim removed 2 bases at V and 2 bases at J, leaving 11 bases unmatched. The CDR3 totals 18 residues. The CDR3 region is CASSYTDRAGGNTGELFF. The CDR3 DNA reads TGTGCCAGCAGTTACACTGACAGGGCTGGAGGAAACACCGGGGAGCTGTTTTTT.

This clonotype is a singleton in its sample. The CDR3 region is CASSLSEGLVWANVLTF. The CDR3, as DNA: TGCGCCAGCAGCTTGAGTGAAGGACTTGTCTGGGCCAACGTCCTGACTTTC. The rearrangement uses TRBV5-1 and TRBJ2-6; TRBD2 is a possible D gene (5 bases). The CDR3 has 17 residues. Germline V gene lookup returns CDR1 SGHRS and CDR2 YFSETQ. The germline V and J ends were trimmed by 1 base and 5 bases, with 16 bases remaining between them.

The chain is built from TRBV6-2 or TRBV6-3 and TRBJ2-7; tentatively, D is TRBD2 (6 bases). Germline V gene data show CDR1 as MNHEY and CDR2 as SVGEGT. V lost 4 bases and J lost 1, with 17 bases in between. The CDR3 runs 16 residues. CDR3 sequence reads: CASSSSRAGGSYEQYF. CDR3 sequence (DNA): TGTGCCAGCAGTTCCTCGCGGGCCGGGGGTTCCTACGAGCAGTACTTC.